This TCR beta chain was found in a study of shared clonotypes between healthy human individuals. Study information: A donor's plate count was three for CD4 naive and three for CD4 memory; CD8 naive had two and CD8 memory one.

Assay runs were performed at deep level. The method was immunoSEQ multiplex PCR; TCRdb's version includes in-frame clones alone and lacks a portion of them. This table has some 1,400,000 clones, over 95% appearing once. Trimming at V came to 5 bases and at J to 6 bases, leaving 9 bases not matched to a gene. Germline V CDR1 and CDR2: SEHNR, FQNEAQ (reference sequence). This CDR3 is built from 16 residues. Points from the study as a whole: Sampling covered nothing but blood. Tissue TCR repertoires likely differ from those found in blood.

Details on this clone: Its antigen is as yet unknown.

The receptor was derived from a man aged 30 to 45 in good health. The sequenced sample was naive CD4+ T cells sorted from blood. The subset here: CD45RA+ positively selected. The rearrangement links TRBV7-9 to TRBJ2-2, with TRBD1 identical over 10 bases. For the CDR3, the DNA is TGTGCCAGCAGCCCAACCCCGGGACAGGGGCCCGGGGAGCTGTTTTTT. It encodes CASSPTPGQGPGELFF. Combining the CDR3 with reference TRBV7-9 and TRBJ2-2 gives the whole variable domain DTGVSQNPRHKITKRGQNVTFRCDPISEHNRLYWYRQTLGQGPEFLTYFQNEAQLEKSRLLSDRFSAERPKGSFSTLEIQRTEQGDSAMYLCASSPTPGQGPGELFFGEGSRLTVL.